The 8 T cell receptor beta chains reported below all come from one sample, sequenced in a study of T-cell memory formation after mild COVID-19. TCRdb fed the 5' RACE reads into MiXCR, producing one record per CDR3 protein. Altogether more than 110,000 distinct CDR3 sequences are present, 14% being singletons, with the ten largest covering around 28%. Sequencing used PBMCs or a T cell subset sorted from them (not recorded which). All receptors come from an adult woman who had mild COVID-19 (a few samples of this study predate the infection). Cell type and time point are not known.

The rearrangement joins TRBV5-1 to TRBJ2-1; perhaps D is TRBD1 or TRBD2 (5 bases each). The CDR3 consists of 14 residues. Between the trimmed V and J ends, which lost 3 bases and 3 bases, there was a span of 10 bases. From germline, CDR1 is SGHRS and CDR2 YFSETQ. CDR3 sequence reads: CASSSGRVYNEQFF. The CDR3 bases are TGCGCCAGCAGCTCGGGACGGGTCTACAATGAGCAGTTCTTC.

This clonotype was counted between two and nine times. This rearrangement joins TRBV15 to TRBJ2-1; D is possibly TRBD2 (6 bases). Trimming pared 4 bases from V and 5 bases from J, leaving 9 bases between. Per germline, CDR1 LNHNV and CDR2 YYDKDF (reference sequence). The CDR3 covers 13 residues. This CDR3 is CATSTGGDNEQFF. CDR3 nucleotides: TGTGCCACCAGCACAGGCGGGGACAATGAGCAGTTCTTC. Supplemented by reference TRBV15 and TRBJ2-1, the full variable domain reads DAMVIQNPRYQVTQFGKPVTLSCSQTLNHNVMYWYQQKSSQAPKLLFHYYDKDFNNEADTPDNFQSRRPNTSFCFLDIRSPGLGDTAMYLCATSTGGDNEQFFGPGTRLTVL.

The rearrangement uses TRBV9 and TRBJ2-2, with 10 bases fitting TRBD1. Trimming at V came to 1 base and at J to 4 bases, leaving 7 bases not matched to a gene. Germline V gene sequence: CDR1 SGDLS, CDR2 YYNGEE. The CDR3 has 17 residues. The CDR3 DNA sequence: TGTGCCAGCAGCGTATTAAGTGGGACAGGGGCCACCGGGGAGCTGTTTTTT. It specifies CASSVLSGTGATGELFF.

The chain has TRBV9 and TRBJ1-2, with a weak D call TRBD1 (6 bases). Trimming took off 0 bases at V and 6 bases at J, with 15 bases between the two ends. The CDR3 spans 15 residues. Germline lookup yields CDR1 SGDLS and CDR2 YYNGEE. The CDR3 DNA is TGTGCCAGCAGCGTAGGACCGCCATCAGGGGATGGCTACACCTTC. As protein: CASSVGPPSGDGYTF.

This clonotype was picked up many times. The chain employs TRBV7-6 and TRBJ2-3, with D uncertain. Germline-derived CDR1 and CDR2 are SGHVS and FNYEAQ. Trimming stripped 3 bases from V and 0 bases from J, with 13 bases between. The CDR3 contains 16 residues. Written as DNA, the CDR3 is TGTGCCAGCAGCTTCGGACGGCTCCCAAGCACAGATACGCAGTATTTT. This encodes CASSFGRLPSTDTQYF.

This clonotype was seen more than once but under ten times. The chain joins TRBV5-6 to TRBJ2-1, with a tentative D call TRBD2 (5 bases). This CDR3 is 12 amino acids long. Trimming left V 4 bases short and J 5 bases short, with 7 bases between. Per the germline V gene, CDR1 is SGHDT and CDR2 is YYEEEE. The CDR3 region is CASSTRDNEQFF. The CDR3 DNA reads TGTGCCAGCAGCACTAGGGACAATGAGCAGTTCTTC.

There are a few counts of this clonotype. CDR3 sequence reads: CASERDSLSGEQYF. The CDR3 bases are TGTGCAAGCGAACGGGACTCCCTGAGCGGAGAGCAGTACTTC. This sequence joins TRBV12-2 and TRBJ2-7; the D call TRBD2 from the table was never checked on the DNA. TRBV12-2 is reported as a pseudogene. This CDR3 is built from 14 residues.

This clonotype was picked up many times. This sequence joins TRBV9 and TRBJ1-6, with D perhaps TRBD1 (5 bases). Germline CDR1 SGDLS, CDR2 YYNGEE. V lost 0 bases to trimming and J lost 7 bases, with 11 bases between them. This CDR3 has 15 residues. The CDR3 bases are TGTGCCAGCAGCGTAGGATCGGGGGTCAATTCACCCCTCCACTTT. Protein product: CASSVGSGVNSPLHF. Drawing the rest from reference TRBV9 and TRBJ1-6, the complete variable domain is DSGVTQTPKHLITATGQRVTLRCSPRSGDLSVYWYQQSLDQGLQFLIQYYNGEERAKGNILERFSAQQFPDLHSELNLSSLELGDSALYFCASSVGSGVNSPLHFGNGTRLTVT.